This TCR beta chain was sequenced for a study of T cell repertoires in cytomegalovirus infection. Whole-study context: Indications of both CMV infection and matching HLA type were provided by public TCR beta signatures.

TCRdb redid the calling of the reads with MiXCR, one entry per CDR3 protein. The table includes about 210,000 distinct CDR3 sequences, about 7% detected once. With respect to this clonotype: The junction shows a germline mismatch at one end, possibly a read error.

In germline, CDR1 is SGHTA, CDR2 FQGNSA. The CDR3 runs to 16 residues. Sequenced sample: PBMCs. The genes are TRBV7-2 and TRBJ1-4; D is unclear. This receptor was obtained from a human donor in good health (CMV status not recorded). Some clones in this sample may be carry-over from other donors' samples. The CDR3 here is CASGLVWSELNEKLVF. CDR3 nucleotides: TGTGCCAGCGGCTTAGTATGGTCGGAACTAAATGAAAAACTGGTTTTT.